Listed here are 20 T cell receptor beta chains from one sample, sequenced in a study of blood T cell repertoires in COVID-19. Sequenced by immunoSEQ multiplex PCR; TCRdb stores in-frame clones only, minus some. The repertoire holds some 120,000 clones, with around 87% as singletons. The sample consisted of peripheral blood. These receptors were obtained from a woman aged 45-65 years who had recovered from COVID-19.

This clone was seen just once. This rearrangement joins TRBV5-1 to TRBJ2-2; possibly TRBD2 for D (5 bases). Germline lookup yields CDR1 SGHRS and CDR2 YFSETQ. V dropped 7 bases and J dropped 0 bases, with 13 bases sitting between them. This CDR3 spans 15 amino acids. CDR3 in DNA: TGCGCCAGCGAGGCGGGCTCTACGAACACCGGGGAGCTGTTTTTT. Protein sequence: CASEAGSTNTGELFF.

V usage is TRBV2 and J usage is TRBJ2-3; D is perhaps TRBD2 (7 bases). The CDR3 is made up of 13 amino acids. CDR1 and CDR2 from the germline V gene are SNHLY and FYNNEI. V was pared by 3 bases and J by 6 bases, with 10 bases between. The CDR3 DNA is TGTGCCAGCAGTGATGGGAGGGGGGATACGCAGTATTTT. It translates to CASSDGRGDTQYF.

This clone was seen just once. This rearrangement joins TRBV18 to TRBJ1-4, with a tentative D call TRBD1 (6 bases). CDR3 length equals 16 residues. Between the trimmed V and J ends, which lost 2 bases and 5 bases, there was a span of 15 bases. The germline V gene has CDR1 KGHSH and CDR2 LQKENI. CDR3 bases: TGTGCCAGCTCACCAGGTCGACCAGGGGCGAATGAAAAACTGTTTTTT. It codes for CASSPGRPGANEKLFF.

The rearrangement links TRBV15 to TRBJ2-2; 7 positions match TRBD1. V shed 5 bases and J 2 bases; nucleotides not matched to a gene: 8. The length of the CDR3 is 16 residues. Germline-derived CDR1 and CDR2 are LNHNV and YYDKDF (reference sequence). DNA for the CDR3: TGTGCCACCAGCTGTGACAGGGACCTCAACACCGGGGAGCTGTTTTTT. Translation gives CATSCDRDLNTGELFF. The full variable domain, in which reference TRBV15 and TRBJ2-2 provide the parts outside the CDR3, is DAMVIQNPRYQVTQFGKPVTLSCSQTLNHNVMYWYQQKSSQAPKLLFHYYDKDFNNEADTPDNFQSRRPNTSFCFLDIRSPGLGDTAMYLCATSCDRDLNTGELFFGEGSRLTVL.

The rearrangement links TRBV5-4 to TRBJ1-2, with D tentatively TRBD1 (5 bases). The length of the CDR3 is 13 residues. The germline V and J ends were trimmed by 0 bases and 13 bases, with 16 bases remaining between them. The germline V gene encodes CDR1 SGHNT and CDR2 YYREEE (reference sequence). CDR3 bases: TGTGCCAGCAGCTTGGTCCAGGGTTTTTCTTTCACCTTC. Residues: CASSLVQGFSFTF.

The chain has TRBV5-8 and TRBJ1-5, with D unresolved. CDR1 is SGHTS, CDR2 YDEGEE, per germline. The CDR3 sequence is 14 residues long. Between the trimmed V and J ends, which lost 3 bases and 5 bases, there was a span of 12 bases. The CDR3 is CASSYRERHQPQHF. CDR3 coding DNA: TGTGCCAGCAGCTACCGGGAAAGGCATCAGCCCCAGCATTTT.

The chain is built from TRBV5-1 and TRBJ1-6; 7 bases match TRBD1. Germline lookup yields CDR1 SGHRS and CDR2 YFSETQ. The CDR3 totals 17 residues. J lost 7 bases, V lost 0 bases, and 10 bases had no gene match. CDR3 sequence reads: CASSLDHQGEGNSPLHF. For the CDR3, the DNA is TGCGCCAGCAGCTTGGACCACCAGGGGGAAGGGAATTCACCCCTCCACTTT. The variable domain in full, completed from reference TRBV5-1 and TRBJ1-6, reads KAGVTQTPRYLIKTRGQQVTLSCSPISGHRSVSWYQQTPGQGLQFLFEYFSETQRNKGNFPGRFSGRQFSNSRSEMNVSTLELGDSALYLCASSLDHQGEGNSPLHFGNGTRLTVT.

The V call is TRBV11-3, the J call TRBJ2-1; 10 positions agree with TRBD1. J lost 9 bases, V lost 1 base, and 9 bases had no gene match. Germline V CDR1 and CDR2: SGHNT, YENEEA. The CDR3 loop spans 16 amino acids. The CDR3 region is CASSLGDRGRRGEQFF. The CDR3 bases are TGTGCCAGCAGCTTAGGCGACAGGGGGCGTAGGGGTGAGCAGTTCTTC. The full variable domain, completed using reference TRBV11-3 and TRBJ2-1, is EAGVVQSPRYKIIEKKQPVAFWCNPISGHNTLYWYLQNLGQGPELLIRYENEEAVDDSQLPKDRFSAERLKGVDSTLKIQPAELGDSAVYLCASSLGDRGRRGEQFFGPGTRLTVL.

This chain uses TRBV19 with TRBJ1-5; no definite D call. CDR1 is LNHDA, CDR2 SQIVND, per germline (reference sequence). The length of the CDR3 is 14 residues. The V end was cut by 7 bases, the J end by 4 bases, with 14 bases between. The CDR3 protein is CASTDTARNQPQHF. The CDR3 coding sequence is TGTGCCAGTACCGACACGGCTCGGAATCAGCCCCAGCATTTT.

In its sample, this clone was seen once. The chain combines TRBV6-5 with TRBJ1-2, with 10 positions matching TRBD1. This CDR3 comprises 14 residues. J was trimmed by 3 bases and V by 7 bases; bases with no gene match: 5. Germline V gene lookup returns CDR1 MNHEY and CDR2 SVGAGI. CDR3 in amino acids: CASNRQGADYGYTF. The CDR3 DNA sequence: TGTGCCAGCAACCGACAGGGGGCCGACTATGGCTACACCTTC.

The chain couples TRBV6-1 to TRBJ1-5, with a tentative D call TRBD1 (5 bases). The CDR3 is 15 residues long. V was pared by 3 bases and J by 1 base, with 10 bases between. From germline, CDR1 is MNHNS and CDR2 SASEGT. This CDR3 reads CASSEEGLSNQPQHF. The CDR3 nucleotides read TGTGCCAGCAGTGAGGAGGGGCTGAGCAATCAGCCCCAGCATTTT.

The chain uses TRBV15 and TRBJ2-1, with D possibly matching TRBD1 (7 bases). The CDR3 has 18 residues. Trimming left V 1 base short and J 8 bases short, with 24 bases between. Germline-derived CDR1 and CDR2 are LNHNV and YYDKDF (reference sequence). In DNA form, the CDR3 reads TGTGCCACCAGCAGAGCCCAAGGAGGGGGCGCGGTATCATATGAGCAGTTCTTC. It codes for CATSRAQGGGAVSYEQFF.

The chain is built from TRBV9 and TRBJ1-2, with D perhaps TRBD1 (5 bases). Germline-derived CDR1 and CDR2 are SGDLS and YYNGEE. Trimming shortened V by 3 bases and J by 4 bases, and 10 bases separated the two germline ends. This CDR3 comprises 13 residues. CDR3: CASSGQTAYGYTF. CDR3 nucleotides: TGTGCCAGCAGCGGACAGACAGCCTATGGCTACACCTTC.

The V and J genes are TRBV1 and TRBJ2-5; TRBD2 was called by the table and not checked on the DNA. TRBV1 constitutes a pseudogene. The CDR3 contains 17 residues. The DNA for the CDR3 is TGCACCAGCAGCCAAGATTCTTCTAGCGGGGGTATGGAGACCCAGTACTTC. Encoded protein: CTSSQDSSSGGMETQYF.

The chain carries TRBV28 and TRBJ1-1; TRBD1 matches at 7 bases. The length of the CDR3 is 14 residues. The ends lost 2 bases at V and 7 bases at J; junction bases unmatched: 7. Per the germline V gene, CDR1 is MDHEN and CDR2 is SYDVKM. The CDR3 sequence is CASSLQGGYGEAFF. The CDR3 DNA is TGTGCCAGCAGTTTACAGGGGGGTTATGGTGAAGCTTTCTTT.

CDR3 protein: CASKPDSFWGTEAFF. The CDR3 nucleotides are TGTGCCAGCAAGCCGGACAGCTTTTGGGGCACTGAAGCTTTCTTT. This chain connects TRBV14 to TRBJ1-1; perhaps TRBD1 as D (6 bases). The ends were cut back, 7 bases at V and 4 bases at J, with 19 bases in the middle. The CDR3 contains 15 residues. Germline lookup yields CDR1 SGHDN and CDR2 FVKESK.

The chain uses TRBV4-1 and TRBJ2-1; 9 bases agree with TRBD1. The CDR3 covers 17 residues. Unmatched junction bases numbered 9, after V lost 4 bases and J lost 2 bases. The germline gives CDR1 MGHRA, CDR2 YSYEKL. CDR3 protein: CASSRTPGQGPYNEQFF. CDR3 coding DNA: TGCGCCAGCAGCCGTACTCCGGGACAGGGCCCCTACAATGAGCAGTTCTTC.

This clone was observed a handful of times. This sequence joins TRBV5-1 and TRBJ2-5, with 7 nucleotides matching TRBD2. V gave up 0 bases and J gave up 5 bases; unmatched junction bases: 4. This CDR3 region has 14 residues. Germline V gene lookup returns CDR1 SGHRS and CDR2 YFSETQ. The CDR3 region has the DNA TGCGCCAGCAGCTTGGGACTAGCTTCTGAGACCCAGTACTTC. It translates to CASSLGLASETQYF.

V and J are TRBV7-8 and TRBJ1-4; D gene ambiguous. The CDR3 consists of 16 residues. In germline, CDR1 is SGHVS, CDR2 FQNEAQ. The ends were cut back, 4 bases at V and 3 bases at J, with 15 bases in the middle. In DNA form, the CDR3 reads TGTGCCAGCAGCTCCCGGCGACAACTCTCTAATGAAAAACTGTTTTTT. Amino acids: CASSSRRQLSNEKLFF.

This clone occurred once. The chain carries TRBV3-1 (or the pseudogene TRBV3-2) and TRBJ1-4, with TRBD1 as a possible D gene (5 bases). The V and J ends lost 4 bases and 12 bases respectively, with 12 bases between them. This CDR3 has 12 residues. Germline V gives CDR1 LGHDT, CDR2 YNNKEL (reference sequence). The CDR3 DNA reads TGTGCCAGCAGCCCCCTGGCGGGGGAACTGTTTTTT. As protein: CASSPLAGELFF.